This T cell receptor (beta chain) originates from a study of shared clonotypes between healthy human individuals. Trimming left V 2 bases short and J 5 bases short, with 6 bases between. Looked up from germline, CDR1 is KGHSH and CDR2 is LQKENI. CDR3 length equals 13 residues. For this clone: Other DNA variants within this sample encode the same CDR3.

TCRdb keeps only in-frame clones here, not all; method: immunoSEQ multiplex PCR. This table holds approximately 980,000 clones, 76% found once. This clonotype was obtained from a man younger than 30 in good health. The sample was memory CD4+ T cells sorted from blood. Documented subset: CD45RA-negative fraction. This rearrangement joins TRBV18 to TRBJ2-2; D is perhaps TRBD2 (5 bases). The chain's CDR3 is CASSPGGTGELFF. In DNA, the CDR3 is TGTGCCAGCTCACCAGGAGGAACCGGGGAGCTGTTTTTT.